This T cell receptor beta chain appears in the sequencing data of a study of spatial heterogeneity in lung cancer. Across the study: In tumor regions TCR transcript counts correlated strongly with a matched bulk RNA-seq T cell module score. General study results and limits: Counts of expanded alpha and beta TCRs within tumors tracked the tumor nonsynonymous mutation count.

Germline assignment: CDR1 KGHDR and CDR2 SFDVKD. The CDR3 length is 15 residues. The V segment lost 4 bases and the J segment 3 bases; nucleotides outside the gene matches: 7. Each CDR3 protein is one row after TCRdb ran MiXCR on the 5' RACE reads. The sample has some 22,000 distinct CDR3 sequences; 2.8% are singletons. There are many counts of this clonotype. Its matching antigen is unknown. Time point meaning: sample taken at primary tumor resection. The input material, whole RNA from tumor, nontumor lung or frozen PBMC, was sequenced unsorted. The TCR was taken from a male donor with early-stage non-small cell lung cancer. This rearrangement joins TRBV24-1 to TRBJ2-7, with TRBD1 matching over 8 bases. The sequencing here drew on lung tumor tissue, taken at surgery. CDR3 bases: TGTGCCACCAGTGAATCGACAGGGGCCCGCTACGAGCAGTACTTC. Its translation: CATSESTGARYEQYF.